Below, 19 T cell receptor beta chains from the same sample are listed, as sequenced in a study of Ad26.COV2.S vaccination and SARS-CoV-2 variants (dated by TCRdb to about 2021). Library preparation employed the immunoSEQ multiplex PCR assay. TCRdb's version of the immuneACCESS table is confined to in-frame rearrangements and falls short of the full clone set. An unresolved V gene accounts for under half of the shortfall where checked; the remainder is of unknown origin. The sample data list about 220,000 clones, and over 75% of these were observed just once. The ten most abundant clones make up over 8.5% of the sample. Reading the label with the study, this specimen's treatment or condition is: around 19 received Ad26.COV2.S at low or high dose, single or two shots; roughly five received placebo; per-sample allocation not given. For vaccine and placebo recipients, the sequenced repertoires came from samples collected on day 63 after the first injection.

The sequencing here drew on peripheral blood, taken in a trial of Ad26.COV2.S vaccine versus placebo. These receptors were obtained from a person aged 18 to 59 who received the Ad26.COV2.S COVID-19 vaccine or a placebo.

V gene TRBV9 combines with J gene TRBJ2-5; 7 nucleotides line up with TRBD1. Germline-derived CDR1 and CDR2 are SGDLS and YYNGEE. CDR3 size: 16 residues. After removal of 4 bases from V and 5 bases from J, the junction contained 14 bases not matched to a gene. CDR3 residues: CASSRSTGALGETQYF. The CDR3 DNA follows: TGTGCCAGCAGCCGCAGTACAGGGGCTCTCGGGGAGACCCAGTACTTC. Looking up the rest from reference TRBV9 and TRBJ2-5 gives the full variable domain: DSGVTQTPKHLITATGQRVTLRCSPRSGDLSVYWYQQSLDQGLQFLIQYYNGEERAKGNILERFSAQQFPDLHSELNLSSLELGDSALYFCASSRSTGALGETQYFGPGTRLLVL.

The rearrangement links TRBV4-2 to TRBJ2-5, with a weak D call TRBD2 (5 bases). This CDR3 contains 16 residues. The V end lost 1 base, the J end lost 1 base, and 13 bases lay between the germline ends. The germline gives CDR1 LGHNA, CDR2 YNFKEQ. The CDR3 spells CASSQGLEGFQETQYF. Written as DNA, the CDR3 is TGTGCCAGCAGCCAAGGGCTTGAGGGATTCCAAGAGACCCAGTACTTC.

The chain is built from TRBV15 and TRBJ1-1, with D uncertain. Trimming stripped 1 base from V and 9 bases from J, with 18 bases between. Per the germline V gene, CDR1 is LNHNV and CDR2 is YYDKDF (reference sequence). The CDR3 totals 15 residues. The CDR3 loop is CATSRAERKVGKAFF. For the CDR3, the DNA is TGTGCCACCAGCAGAGCCGAACGGAAGGTGGGGAAAGCTTTCTTT.

The gene calls are TRBV7-9 and TRBJ2-3; 7 positions agree with TRBD1. Trimming at V came to 5 bases and at J to 1 base, leaving 3 bases not matched to a gene. Per germline, CDR1 SEHNR and CDR2 FQNEAQ (reference sequence). The CDR3 is made up of 14 amino acids. CDR3 bases: TGTGCCAGCAGCCTCACAGGGGGCACAGATACGCAGTATTTT. It translates to CASSLTGGTDTQYF. Full variable domain (outside the CDR3, taken from reference TRBV7-9 and TRBJ2-3): DTGVSQNPRHKITKRGQNVTFRCDPISEHNRLYWYRQTLGQGPEFLTYFQNEAQLEKSRLLSDRFSAERPKGSFSTLEIQRTEQGDSAMYLCASSLTGGTDTQYFGPGTRLTVL.

This clone was picked up a small number of times. This rearrangement joins TRBV7-6 to TRBJ2-3, with a tentative D call TRBD2 (5 bases). Trimming shortened V by 0 bases and J by 3 bases, and 7 bases separated the two germline ends. The CDR3 runs to 14 residues. Looked up from germline, CDR1 is SGHVS and CDR2 is FNYEAQ. The CDR3, as DNA: TGTGCCAGCAGCTTAGCTAGGGAGACAGATACGCAGTATTTT. This encodes CASSLARETDTQYF.

This clone occurred once. This chain joins TRBV5-1 and TRBJ1-1; 10 nucleotides agree with TRBD1. Trimming cost V 1 base and J 1 base; bases outside gene matches: 7. The length of the CDR3 is 17 residues. Germline V lookup: CDR1 SGHRS, CDR2 YFSETQ. The CDR3 sequence is CASSLTGTGDRNTEAFF. CDR3 DNA: TGCGCCAGCAGCTTGACCGGGACAGGGGATCGGAACACTGAAGCTTTCTTT.

This clone came up once. The chain recombines TRBV19 with TRBJ2-1; 9 bases fit TRBD1. Germline V gene data show CDR1 as LNHDA and CDR2 as SQIVND (reference sequence). V dropped 5 bases and J dropped 2; count of bases not matched to a gene: 4. This CDR3 spans 15 amino acids. In DNA, the CDR3 is TGTGCCAGTAGTCGGGACAGGGAACCCTACAATGAGCAGTTCTTC. It specifies CASSRDREPYNEQFF.

The chain couples TRBV27 to TRBJ1-2, with D unclear. Trimming shortened V by 2 bases and J by 5 bases, and 18 bases separated the two germline ends. CDR1 MNHEY and CDR2 SMNVEV come from the germline V gene (reference sequence). The CDR3 has 16 residues. The DNA for the CDR3 is TGTGCCAGCAGTTTAGGAGGTGGGTCAGGAACATATGGCTACACCTTC. Translating it yields CASSLGGGSGTYGYTF.

V usage is TRBV18 and J usage is TRBJ2-3; D remains unclear. Trimming stripped 1 base from V and 6 bases from J, with 14 bases between. Germline CDR1 is KGHSH and CDR2 is LQKENI. This CDR3 is 15 amino acids long. This chain's CDR3 is CASSPLASPPDTQYF. The DNA for the CDR3 is TGTGCCAGCTCACCACTTGCATCTCCCCCGGATACGCAGTATTTT.

This clone occurred a few times. The chain has TRBV19 and TRBJ1-5, with 7 bases fitting TRBD1. This CDR3 is 14 amino acids long. Germline V gene sequence: CDR1 LNHDA, CDR2 SQIVND (reference sequence). J lost 5 bases, V lost 4 bases, and 5 bases had no gene match. CDR3 in amino acids: CASSTGGGYQPQHF. The CDR3 region has the DNA TGTGCCAGTAGTACGGGAGGGGGCTATCAGCCCCAGCATTTT.

J is TRBJ2-1 and V is TRBV7-2; no firm D call. CDR3 length: 16 residues. The ends were cut back, 1 base at V and 10 bases at J, with 20 bases in the middle. Germline CDR1 reads SGHTA; CDR2 reads FQGNSA. CDR3 nucleotides: TGTGCCAGCAGCTTAGGGTCTCCCGGGCCCCGAGGCGAGCAGTTCTTC. As protein: CASSLGSPGPRGEQFF.

This clone was counted between two and nine times. This chain joins TRBV7-6 and TRBJ2-1, with TRBD1 identical over 7 bases. J was trimmed by 3 bases and V by 0 bases; bases with no gene match: 11. The CDR3 consists of 18 residues. Per germline, CDR1 SGHVS and CDR2 FNYEAQ. The CDR3 bases are TGTGCCAGCAGCTTAGCCCCCCCCGTGACAGGGAACTACAATGAGCAGTTCTTC. Translation gives CASSLAPPVTGNYNEQFF. Using reference TRBV7-6 and TRBJ2-1 for the parts outside the CDR3, the full variable domain is GAGVSQSPRYKVTKRGQDVALRCDPISGHVSLYWYRQALGQGPEFLTYFNYEAQQDKSGLPNDRFSAERPEGSISTLTIQRTEQRDSAMYRCASSLAPPVTGNYNEQFFGPGTRLTVL.

The rearrangement uses TRBV28 and TRBJ1-2, with TRBD1 matching 7 bases. This CDR3 has 15 amino acids. CDR1 is MDHEN and CDR2 is SYDVKM in the germline V gene. The V gene end was trimmed by 6 bases and the J gene end by 2 bases; junction bases not matched to a gene: 9. The CDR3 coding sequence is TGTGCCAGCAGGGCCCGGGACAGTCTGAACTATGGCTACACCTTC. This codes for CASRARDSLNYGYTF.

This chain links TRBV6-5 with TRBJ1-4; TRBD1 aligns across 7 bases. Germline values: CDR1 MNHEY, CDR2 SVGAGI. This CDR3 is built from 16 residues. V shed 4 bases, J shed 3 bases, and the junction held 8 bases outside the gene matches. Here the CDR3 DNA reads TGTGCCAGCAGTTCAACTGTGACAGGGCCTAATGAAAAACTGTTTTTT. Its translation: CASSSTVTGPNEKLFF.

The rearrangement uses TRBV7-2 and TRBJ1-1, with D maybe TRBD1 (5 bases). The CDR3 runs to 11 residues. In germline, CDR1 is SGHTA, CDR2 FQGNSA. V gave up 3 bases and J gave up 11 bases, with 10 bases separating them. The CDR3 here is CASSFDQGAFF. In DNA form, the CDR3 reads TGTGCCAGCAGCTTCGATCAGGGTGCTTTCTTT.

In its sample, this clone was seen once. The chain has TRBV7-9 and TRBJ2-1, with 10 bases lining up with TRBD2. V was clipped by 5 bases and J by 8 bases; unmatched bases: 9. CDR3 size: 15 residues. Germline V CDR1 and CDR2: SEHNR, FQNEAQ (reference sequence). CDR3 protein: CASSPSGRAAYEQFF. Here the CDR3 DNA reads TGTGCCAGCAGCCCAAGCGGGAGGGCCGCCTATGAGCAGTTCTTC. Combining the CDR3 with reference TRBV7-9 and TRBJ2-1 gives the whole variable domain DTGVSQNPRHKITKRGQNVTFRCDPISEHNRLYWYRQTLGQGPEFLTYFQNEAQLEKSRLLSDRFSAERPKGSFSTLEIQRTEQGDSAMYLCASSPSGRAAYEQFFGPGTRLTVL.

V and J are TRBV14 and TRBJ2-5; D is possibly TRBD1 or TRBD2 (5 bases each). The CDR3 spans 15 residues. CDR1 is SGHDN, CDR2 FVKESK, per germline. Trimming removed 1 base at V and 9 bases at J, with 18 bases between. The CDR3 sequence is CASSQADGAYGAQYF. CDR3 sequence (DNA): TGTGCCAGCAGCCAAGCCGACGGGGCCTATGGGGCCCAGTACTTC. Full variable domain (remainder filled in from reference TRBV14 and TRBJ2-5): EAGVTQFPSHSVIEKGQTVTLRCDPISGHDNLYWYRRVMGKEIKFLLHFVKESKQDESGMPNNRFLAERTGGTYSTLKVQPAELEDSGVYFCASSQADGAYGAQYFGPGTRLLVL.

V and J are TRBV13 and TRBJ2-7, with TRBD2 matching 9 bases. Germline CDR1 and CDR2: PRHDT and FYEKMQ (reference sequence). The junction had 18 bases not matched to a gene; V was cut back by 1 base and J by 2 bases. The CDR3 covers 20 residues. The CDR3 loop is CASSLAGVAGEGAVPYEQYF. The CDR3 DNA reads TGTGCCAGCAGCTTAGCCGGAGTAGCGGGAGAGGGGGCTGTTCCCTACGAGCAGTACTTC.

The V call is TRBV6-2 or TRBV6-3, the J call TRBJ2-2, with 8 bases fitting TRBD1. CDR1 is MNHEY and CDR2 is SVGEGT in the germline V gene. This CDR3 is 20 amino acids long. V dropped 6 bases and J dropped 4; count of bases not matched to a gene: 22. CDR3 DNA sequence: TGTGCCAGCAGCCTCGGACAGGGTAGGCGCAGGATAAAGGGCACCGGGGAGCTGTTTTTT. The encoded protein is CASSLGQGRRRIKGTGELFF.